This TCR beta chain emerged from a study of T-cell memory formation after mild COVID-19. Study results and limitations: Mostly located in CM and EM were contracting CD4+ clones, with contracting CD8+ clones located in EMRA.

With respect to this clonotype: The antigen remains unidentified.

UMIs and sample barcodes were carried by the TCR alpha and TCR beta cDNA libraries that 5'RACE produced using constant-segment primers. TCRdb reanalysed the 5' RACE reads using MiXCR and keeps one entry per CDR3 protein. The sample holds about 560,000 distinct CDR3 sequences, approximately 15% seen once. Trimming shortened V by 7 bases and J by 1 base, and 13 bases separated the two germline ends. From germline, CDR1 is DFQATT and CDR2 SNEGSKA (reference sequence). CDR3 length equals 13 residues. What was sequenced was PBMCs or a T cell subset sorted from them (not recorded which). This receptor was identified in an adult woman who had mild COVID-19 (a few samples of this study predate the infection). Cell type and time point are not known. The V gene is TRBV20-1, the J gene TRBJ1-1, with D tentatively TRBD1 (5 bases). This CDR3 reads CSGLGLPNTEAFF. The CDR3 DNA reads TGCAGTGGGCTGGGACTCCCGAACACTGAAGCTTTCTTT.